This T cell receptor (beta chain) was observed in a study of PD-1 blockade in classical Hodgkin lymphoma. Notes on the study in general: Relapsed/refractory patients reportedly had lower baseline diversity than newly diagnosed patients. Whatever underlies the repertoire differences (possibly disease activity or prior therapy) remains undefined.

Time point denoted: newly diagnosed, previously untreated cHL patient sample. Comparison relied on PBMCs that came from newly diagnosed, untreated classical Hodgkin lymphoma. Some clones are missing from TCRdb's copy, which holds only in-frame ones; the method was immunoSEQ multiplex PCR. This sample yields approximately 70,000 clones, of which about 93% are seen a single time; 2% to 3% belongs to the top ten. A note on this clone: What it binds is not known.

The sample consisted of peripheral blood mononuclear cells (PBMCs). This receptor was identified in a human donor with classical Hodgkin lymphoma.

The CDR3 sequence is CASSVGTTNEQFF. The CDR3 DNA reads as TGTGCCAGCAGCGTAGGGACTACCAATGAGCAGTTCTTC. The gene calls are TRBV9 and TRBJ2-1; D might be TRBD2 (6 bases). V was cut by 0 bases and J by 6 bases, with 7 bases left in between. The CDR3 is 13 residues long. The germline V gene has CDR1 SGDLS and CDR2 YYNGEE.